The present entry profiles one T cell receptor (beta chain) with its context. The repertoire was sequenced with immunoSEQ multiplex PCR; TCRdb's copy has only in-frame clones and lacks some. Counted here are about 130,000 clones, over 75% occurring once; the ten biggest clones make up around 1.8%. These data come from a study of control samples from healthy donors and cancer patients. The CDR3 contains 15 residues. CDR1 SGHRS and CDR2 YFSETQ come from the germline V gene. V was trimmed by 6 bases and J by 3 bases, leaving 19 bases between them. The source is a young man in good health. This sequence joins TRBV5-1 and TRBJ2-7, with D perhaps TRBD1 (5 bases). Sequenced sample: blood. CDR3 sequence (DNA): TGCGCCAGCACCGTGGAACAGGCCCCCTTCTACGAGCAGTACTTC. It specifies CASTVEQAPFYEQYF.